A selection of T cell receptor beta chains follows, all from one sample in a study of beta chain features in type 1 diabetes. The repertoire was sequenced with immunoSEQ multiplex PCR; TCRdb's copy has only in-frame clones and lacks some. The table has some 130,000 clones, about 10% seen once. The material sequenced was central memory CD4+ T cells from blood. These receptor sequences come from a man aged 25 to 40 with type 1 diabetes. Each CDR3 is given with its conserved first and last residue. The D gene is left open where the match is weak. Clone size is stated in some rows and not others, as once, few, many or a class when expanded.

V gene,clone size,J gene,D gene,CDR3 protein,CDR3 DNA
TRBV27,NA,TRBJ1-1,NA,CASSFNRETEAFF,TGTGCCAGCAGTTTCAACAGGGAAACTGAAGCTTTCTTT
TRBV2,NA,TRBJ1-1,NA,CASRTGGWTEAFF,TGTGCCAGCAGGACGGGGGGGTGGACTGAAGCTTTCTTT
TRBV5-4,many,TRBJ2-3,NA,CASSLDISDTQYF,TGTGCCAGCAGCTTAGACATCTCAGATACGCAGTATTTT
TRBV7-8,few,TRBJ1-2,NA,CASSLYSAQVSGYTF,TGTGCCAGCAGCTTATATTCGGCTCAGGTCAGCGGCTACACCTTC
TRBV6-1,NA,TRBJ1-4,NA,CASTRGTNEKLFF,TGTGCCAGCACCAGGGGTACTAATGAAAAACTGTTTTTT
TRBV5-4,few,TRBJ2-3,TRBD2,CASRFGGLAGGPSTDTQYF,TGTGCCAGCAGGTTCGGGGGACTAGCGGGGGGGCCAAGCACAGATACGCAGTATTTT
TRBV28,NA,TRBJ1-1,NA,CASSPIPGARPRTEAFF,TGTGCCAGCAGCCCAATTCCAGGGGCGCGTCCGAGGACTGAAGCTTTCTTT
TRBV5-6,NA,TRBJ2-2,TRBD2,CASSLTSHGELFF,TGTGCCAGCAGCCTGACTAGCCACGGGGAGCTGTTTTTT
TRBV19,NA,TRBJ2-1,TRBD2,CASQTSGGTLVFF,TGTGCCAGTCAGACTAGCGGGGGGACCCTCGTCTTCTTC
TRBV2,NA,TRBJ1-4,NA,CASSSLATNEKLFF,TGTGCCAGCTCGTCACTCGCAACTAATGAAAAACTGTTTTTT
TRBV6-4,NA,TRBJ1-4,NA,CASSEDRTSEKLFF,TGTGCCAGCAGTGAGGACAGAACGAGTGAAAAACTGTTTTTT
TRBV25-1,many,TRBJ2-1,NA,CASSQYNEQFF,TGTGCCAGCAGCCAATACAATGAGCAGTTCTTC
TRBV4-1,NA,TRBJ2-2,TRBD2,CASSQPGLAGGRGTGELFF,TGCGCCAGCAGCCAACCGGGACTAGCGGGGGGGCGGGGCACCGGGGAGCTGTTTTTT
TRBV5-6,once,TRBJ1-2,NA,CASSLAHTVYGYTF,TGTGCCAGCAGCTTGGCCCACACCGTCTATGGCTACACCTTC
TRBV5-6,few,TRBJ2-1,NA,CASSLRLAPPGNEQFF,TGTGCCAGCAGCCTACGTCTAGCTCCTCCCGGCAATGAGCAGTTCTTC
TRBV25-1,few,TRBJ2-3,TRBD1,CASSIGGNSDTQYF,TGTGCCAGCAGCATAGGGGGCAATTCAGATACGCAGTATTTT
TRBV2,NA,TRBJ1-2,TRBD1,CASSRGQFDYGYTF,TGTGCCAGCAGTAGGGGGCAGTTCGACTATGGCTACACCTTC
TRBV15,few,TRBJ1-1,NA,CATSRDGGGTEAFF,TGTGCCACCAGCAGAGATGGTGGAGGCACTGAAGCTTTCTTT
TRBV7-2,NA,TRBJ2-5,TRBD1,CASSPRGTGGRTQYF,TGTGCCAGCAGCCCCCGTGGGACAGGGGGAAGGACCCAGTACTTC
TRBV6-1,NA,TRBJ2-5,TRBD1,CASSERDRVQETQYF,TGTGCCAGCAGTGAAAGGGACAGGGTGCAAGAGACCCAGTACTTC
TRBV2,NA,TRBJ1-2,TRBD1,CASRFGTGYGYTF,TGTGCCAGCCGCTTCGGGACAGGGTATGGCTACACCTTC
TRBV7-8,NA,TRBJ2-3,TRBD2,CASSSGLAGGRRTDTQYF,TGTGCCAGCAGCTCGGGACTAGCGGGGGGTCGACGGACAGATACGCAGTATTTT
TRBV6-6,NA,TRBJ2-7,NA,CASSARGSEQYF,TGTGCCAGCAGTGCAAGGGGCTCCGAGCAGTACTTC
TRBV5-1,few,TRBJ2-1,NA,CASSLGQGHDEQFF,TGCGCCAGCAGCTTGGGGCAGGGGCACGATGAGCAGTTCTTC
TRBV11-3,NA,TRBJ2-6,NA,CASSLAPWGGYSGANVLTF,TGTGCCAGCAGCTTAGCCCCGTGGGGGGGCTATTCTGGGGCCAACGTCCTGACTTTC
TRBV11-2,NA,TRBJ2-3,TRBD2,CASSLVAGEGDTQYF,TGTGCCAGCAGCCTTGTAGCGGGGGAGGGAGATACGCAGTATTTT
TRBV9,NA,TRBJ1-4,NA,CASSARMGGMELFF,TGTGCCAGCAGCGCCCGAATGGGGGGTATGGAACTGTTTTTT
TRBV7-2,NA,TRBJ2-7,NA,CASSLGEGGAGEQYF,TGTGCCAGCAGCTTAGGGGAGGGGGGGGCTGGCGAGCAGTACTTC
TRBV27,NA,TRBJ1-6,TRBD1,CASSLDRLNNSPLHF,TGTGCCAGCAGTCTGGACAGGCTCAATAATTCACCCCTCCACTTT
TRBV15,NA,TRBJ2-5,TRBD1,CATSKDRVETQYF,TGTGCCACCAGCAAAGACAGGGTTGAGACCCAGTACTTC
TRBV2,NA,TRBJ1-1,TRBD1,CASSGGQLDTEAFF,TGTGCCAGCAGTGGGGGACAGTTGGACACTGAAGCTTTCTTT